The source of this TCR beta chain is a study of T cell changes during pregnancy in multiple sclerosis. The germline V gene has CDR1 MGHRA and CDR2 YSYEKL. Trimming left V 6 bases short and J 4 bases short, with 18 bases between. The CDR3 extends over 15 amino acids. This table comes from immunoSEQ multiplex PCR, and its TCRdb copy is limited to in-frame clones, with some not included. The data contain 70,000 to 95,000 clones, 94% of them singletons. This sequence originates from a female donor with multiple sclerosis, enrolled in a pregnancy study. This specimen was peripheral blood, taken in the third trimester of pregnancy. The rearrangement joins TRBV4-1 to TRBJ1-1; D remains unclear. CDR3 bases: TGCGCCAGCAGTCCTTTACCCGGGTTGGGCACTGAAGCTTTCTTT. Translation gives CASSPLPGLGTEAFF.